The clone carrying this T cell receptor (beta chain) has a count of ten or more. Its antigen is not known. RNA transcripts gave rise to amplified TCR beta CDR3 regions. TCR CDR3 regions were first amplified by RT-PCR with HTBI primers. TCRdb passed the multiplex PCR reads through MiXCR, listing each CDR3 protein once. Of around 400,000 distinct CDR3 sequences listed, approximately 16% were seen once; the top ten hold about 21%. The CDR3 sequence is 15 residues long. Germline CDR1 is MNHEY and CDR2 is SVGAGI. Trimming took 3 bases from V and 9 from J, leaving 15 bases between them. The data belong to a study of T cells in Graves' hyperthyroidism and ophthalmopathy. Whole-study results and caveats: Median prediction lead before ophthalmopathy onset was about 6.7 months with the model.

The source material was blood. The clonotype comes from a woman aged 60 to 75 with Graves' ophthalmopathy. The V call is TRBV6-5, the J call TRBJ1-6, with a weak D call TRBD1 (5 bases). The CDR3 spells CASSYTGPPSSPLHF. CDR3 DNA sequence: TGTGCCAGCAGTTATACGGGGCCTCCTAGTTCACCCCTCCACTTT.